This T cell receptor (beta chain) stems from a study of T-cell reconstitution after alpha-beta-depleted transplantation in children. Findings and limits, study-wide: About two months after transplant, alpha-beta T cells reportedly came from several hundred expanded graft clones. Counts and diversity of T cells one year after transplant came mostly from newly produced T cells. The origin of high day-60 TCRbeta diversity in some patients lay in surviving recipient T cells and thymic progenitors.

Researchers prepared the TCRbeta library using unique molecular identifiers, the study reports. MiXCR was run by TCRdb on the PCR reads, yielding one entry per CDR3 protein. The sample holds 350,000 to 500,000 distinct CDR3 sequences, around two fifths seen once. From germline, CDR1 is SGHRS and CDR2 YFSETQ. V was shortened by 3 bases and J by 13 bases, with 14 bases between the two germline ends. The CDR3 totals 12 residues. Details on this clonotype: The antigen is undetermined.

The chain combines TRBV5-1 with TRBJ2-1; possible D gene TRBD2, 5 bases. The sequence was collected from a girl aged 2 to 9 with aplastic anemia, due to receive a stem cell transplant. This specimen consisted of PBMCs, obtained before TCRalphabeta/CD19-depleted stem cell transplant. Written as DNA, the CDR3 is TGCGCCAGCAGCTCTACGACTACGCCTCAGTTCTTC. It codes for CASSSTTTPQFF.